These T cell receptor beta chains were read from a single sample in a study of CD8+ T cells in alopecia areata. TCRdb keeps only in-frame clones here, not all; method: immunoSEQ multiplex PCR. The repertoire holds approximately 150,000 clones, with approximately 59% as singletons. Here the sequenced sample was CD4+ T cells sorted from blood, taken at week 56, from a patient treated with tofacitinib. Receptors were obtained from a human donor with alopecia areata. The CDR3 runs from the conserved cysteine through the conserved F or W. A D gene is named only where the DNA matches it firmly. Where a row states a size, it is once, few, many or the class of an expanded clone; other rows omit it.

CDR3: CAWSLTGEDTQYF; DNA: TGTGCCTGGAGTTTAACAGGGGAAGATACGCAGTATTTT; J: TRBJ2-3; size: .; V: TRBV30; D: TRBD1
CDR3: CASSVDTPRPNSPLHF; DNA: TGTGCCAGCAGCGTCGACACTCCGCGGCCCAATTCACCCCTCCACTTT; J: TRBJ1-6; size: .; V: TRBV7-2; D: .
CDR3: CASFQVPNTGELFF; DNA: TGTGCCAGCTTCCAGGTGCCGAACACCGGGGAGCTGTTTTTT; J: TRBJ2-2; size: once; V: TRBV6-6; D: .
CDR3: CASSQATGVNQPQHF; DNA: TGTGCCAGTAGTCAGGCGACAGGGGTCAATCAGCCCCAGCATTTT; J: TRBJ1-5; size: many; V: TRBV19; D: TRBD1
CDR3: CASSPDVSSYEQYF; DNA: TGCGCCAGCAGCCCGGATGTCTCCTCCTACGAGCAGTACTTC; J: TRBJ2-7; size: .; V: TRBV5-1; D: .
CDR3: CASSLLSTESYGYTF; DNA: TGTGCCAGCAGTCTCCTTTCGACAGAATCCTATGGCTACACCTTC; J: TRBJ1-2; size: .; V: TRBV6-5; D: .
CDR3: CASSRQLAGGYEQYF; DNA: TGCGCCAGCAGCCGCCAACTAGCGGGTGGCTACGAGCAGTACTTC; J: TRBJ2-7; size: few; V: TRBV4-1; D: TRBD2
CDR3: CASSLGRALLGSGANVLTF; DNA: TGCGCCAGCAGCTTGGGAAGGGCCCTCTTAGGCTCTGGGGCCAACGTCCTGACTTTC; J: TRBJ2-6; size: .; V: TRBV5-1; D: .
CDR3: CAWSYEGARSPLHF; DNA: TGTGCCTGGAGTTACGAGGGGGCACGTTCACCCCTCCACTTT; J: TRBJ1-6; size: few; V: TRBV30; D: TRBD1
CDR3: CASSESPWDDTEAFF; DNA: TGTGCCAGCAGTGAGAGCCCTTGGGATGACACTGAAGCTTTCTTT; J: TRBJ1-1; size: .; V: TRBV6-1; D: .
CDR3: CASSQDYRVEAFF; DNA: TGCGCCAGCAGCCAAGATTATAGGGTAGAAGCTTTCTTT; J: TRBJ1-1; size: .; V: TRBV4-1; D: .
CDR3: CASSEASWGTQYF; DNA: TGTGCCAGCAGTGAAGCCAGCTGGGGGACCCAGTACTTC; J: TRBJ2-5; size: .; V: TRBV2; D: .
CDR3: CASSAGAVSNQPQHF; DNA: TGTGCCAGCAGTGCTGGAGCGGTTAGCAATCAGCCCCAGCATTTT; J: TRBJ1-5; size: .; V: TRBV6-1; D: .
CDR3: CASSLAGVNTEAFF; DNA: TGTGCCAGCAGCTTAGCAGGGGTGAACACTGAAGCTTTCTTT; J: TRBJ1-1; size: .; V: TRBV7-2; D: .
CDR3: CASMWSGSGYTF; DNA: TGTGCCAGCATGTGGTCAGGTTCGGGCTACACCTTC; J: TRBJ1-2; size: .; V: TRBV6-1; D: .
CDR3: CASQGIMETQYF; DNA: TGTGCCAGCCAGGGGATTATGGAGACCCAGTACTTC; J: TRBJ2-5; size: once; V: TRBV6-6; D: .
CDR3: CASSQVSGNSNQPQHF; DNA: TGCGCCAGCAGCCAAGTTTCAGGGAATAGCAATCAGCCCCAGCATTTT; J: TRBJ1-5; size: .; V: TRBV4-1; D: .
CDR3: CASSLRRGGVPETQYF; DNA: TGTGCCAGCAGCTTGCGGCGGGGGGGAGTCCCGGAGACCCAGTACTTC; J: TRBJ2-5; size: .; V: TRBV5-6; D: TRBD2
CDR3: CASHRASYNEQFF; DNA: TGTGCCAGCCACAGGGCCTCCTACAATGAGCAGTTCTTC; J: TRBJ2-1; size: .; V: TRBV6-1; D: .
CDR3: CASSPPWQGAEQYF; DNA: TGTGCCAGCAGCCCGCCGTGGCAGGGTGCCGAGCAGTACTTC; J: TRBJ2-7; size: .; V: TRBV4-2; D: .
CDR3: CASSASSYQETQYF; DNA: TGCGCCAGCAGCGCGAGCAGTTATCAAGAGACCCAGTACTTC; J: TRBJ2-5; size: .; V: TRBV5-1; D: .
CDR3: CSVRDSVYEQYF; DNA: TGCAGCGTCCGGGACAGTGTCTACGAGCAGTACTTC; J: TRBJ2-7; size: .; V: TRBV29-1; D: TRBD1
CDR3: CASSPRGGGAPDTQYF; DNA: TGTGCCAGCAGTCCGAGGGGGGGAGGGGCGCCAGATACGCAGTATTTT; J: TRBJ2-3; size: few; V: TRBV27; D: .
CDR3: CASSQDRTANEKLFF; DNA: TGTGCCAGCAGCCAAGACCGGACTGCTAATGAAAAACTGTTTTTT; J: TRBJ1-4; size: once; V: TRBV4-2; D: .
CDR3: CAWSVVDAMDTQYF; DNA: TGTGCCTGGAGTGTAGTAGACGCTATGGATACGCAGTATTTT; J: TRBJ2-3; size: .; V: TRBV30; D: .
CDR3: CASSQFGVGEQFF; DNA: TGCGCCAGCAGCCAATTTGGGGTTGGCGAGCAGTTCTTC; J: TRBJ2-1; size: few; V: TRBV4-1; D: .
CDR3: CASSLAGKSAGEQYF; DNA: TGCGCCAGCAGCTTGGCCGGGAAGTCGGCAGGCGAGCAGTACTTC; J: TRBJ2-7; size: .; V: TRBV5-1; D: .
CDR3: CAWDRGTYEQYF; DNA: TGTGCCTGGGACAGGGGCACCTACGAGCAGTACTTC; J: TRBJ2-7; size: .; V: TRBV30; D: TRBD1
CDR3: CAISEGSEQFF; DNA: TGTGCCATCAGTGAAGGTAGTGAGCAGTTCTTC; J: TRBJ2-1; size: .; V: TRBV10-3; D: .
CDR3: CASSFYTGQGQYF; DNA: TGCGCCAGCAGCTTTTATACCGGACAGGGGCAGTACTTC; J: TRBJ2-7; size: .; V: TRBV5-1; D: TRBD1
CDR3: CASSFVETQYF; DNA: TGTGCCAGCAGCTTTGTGGAGACCCAGTACTTC; J: TRBJ2-5; size: few; V: TRBV7-9; D: .
CDR3: CASSYSRVVGELFF; DNA: TGTGCCAGCAGTTACTCGAGGGTGGTCGGGGAGCTGTTTTTT; J: TRBJ2-2; size: .; V: TRBV6-5; D: .
CDR3: CASRSTGELFF; DNA: TGCGCCAGCAGATCCACCGGGGAGCTGTTTTTT; J: TRBJ2-2; size: .; V: TRBV5-1; D: .
CDR3: CAWNRGSGNTIYF; DNA: TGTGCCTGGAACAGGGGAAGTGGAAACACCATATATTTT; J: TRBJ1-3; size: .; V: TRBV30; D: TRBD1
CDR3: CASRPDRGPYEQYF; DNA: TGCGCCAGCAGGCCGGACAGGGGGCCGTACGAGCAGTACTTC; J: TRBJ2-7; size: few; V: TRBV23-1; D: TRBD1
CDR3: CAWSVWQGSQHF; DNA: TGTGCCTGGAGTGTATGGCAGGGGTCCCAGCATTTT; J: TRBJ1-5; size: .; V: TRBV30; D: .
CDR3: CASSLRWDSYNSPLHF; DNA: TGCGCCAGCAGCTTACGGTGGGACTCCTATAATTCACCCCTCCACTTT; J: TRBJ1-6; size: .; V: TRBV5-1; D: .
CDR3: CASGDTGATTEAFF; DNA: TGCGCCAGCGGCGACACAGGGGCGACCACTGAAGCTTTCTTT; J: TRBJ1-1; size: .; V: TRBV5-1; D: TRBD1
CDR3: CASSGDRGAYYGYTF; DNA: TGTGCCAGCAGCGGCGACAGGGGGGCCTACTATGGCTACACCTTC; J: TRBJ1-2; size: .; V: TRBV5-4; D: TRBD1
CDR3: CASSLGFANTGELFF; DNA: TGTGCCAGCAGCTTAGGGTTCGCGAACACCGGGGAGCTGTTTTTT; J: TRBJ2-2; size: few; V: TRBV7-9; D: .
CDR3: CAWRASTNEKLFF; DNA: TGTGCCTGGAGAGCTTCAACTAATGAAAAACTGTTTTTT; J: TRBJ1-4; size: .; V: TRBV30; D: .
CDR3: CASSRRGPGGTDTQYF; DNA: TGTGCCAGCAGCCGCCGGGGTCCAGGGGGAACAGATACGCAGTATTTT; J: TRBJ2-3; size: few; V: TRBV14; D: TRBD1
CDR3: CSGRDGREQYF; DNA: TGCAGCGGCCGGGACGGACGCGAGCAGTACTTC; J: TRBJ2-7; size: .; V: TRBV29-1; D: .
CDR3: CAGTRDSFYEQYF; DNA: TGTGCCGGAACAAGGGACAGTTTCTACGAGCAGTACTTC; J: TRBJ2-7; size: .; V: TRBV30; D: TRBD1
CDR3: CACGTGYYEQFF; DNA: TGTGCCTGCGGGACAGGGTACTATGAGCAGTTCTTC; J: TRBJ2-1; size: .; V: TRBV30; D: TRBD1
CDR3: CSVEGQGRGYTF; DNA: TGCAGCGTTGAAGGACAAGGGCGCGGCTACACCTTC; J: TRBJ1-2; size: few; V: TRBV29-1; D: .
CDR3: CSGTKTDGAQETQYF; DNA: TGCAGCGGGACAAAGACGGACGGAGCCCAAGAGACCCAGTACTTC; J: TRBJ2-5; size: .; V: TRBV29-1; D: .
CDR3: CASSQDSPGPSRGGYNEQFF; DNA: TGTGCCAGCAGCCAAGATTCTCCAGGCCCCTCGCGGGGGGGCTACAATGAGCAGTTCTTC; J: TRBJ2-1; size: .; V: TRBV4-2; D: TRBD2
CDR3: CSVVKRYSYGYTF; DNA: TGCAGCGTTGTTAAAAGATATAGCTATGGCTACACCTTC; J: TRBJ1-2; size: .; V: TRBV29-1; D: .
CDR3: CASSLGTLMNTEAFF; DNA: TGCGCCAGCAGCTTGGGGACCCTAATGAACACTGAAGCTTTCTTT; J: TRBJ1-1; size: .; V: TRBV5-1; D: .
CDR3: CASSWVPNQPQHF; DNA: TGTGCCAGCAGCTGGGTTCCCAATCAGCCCCAGCATTTT; J: TRBJ1-5; size: few; V: TRBV5-8; D: .
CDR3: CASSQEGLAGGETQYF; DNA: TGCGCCAGCAGCCAAGAGGGACTAGCGGGGGGGGAGACCCAGTACTTC; J: TRBJ2-5; size: .; V: TRBV4-1; D: TRBD2
CDR3: CASSLDQGGAPEAFF; DNA: TGCGCCAGCAGCTTGGACCAGGGTGGTGCACCTGAAGCTTTCTTT; J: TRBJ1-1; size: .; V: TRBV5-1; D: .
CDR3: CSHKVTKETQYF; DNA: TGCAGCCACAAGGTGACGAAAGAGACCCAGTACTTC; J: TRBJ2-5; size: .; V: TRBV29-1; D: .
CDR3: CASKSYQGYGYTF; DNA: TGTGCCAGCAAATCATATCAGGGCTATGGCTACACCTTC; J: TRBJ1-2; size: .; V: TRBV27; D: .